These 5 T cell receptor beta chains were sequenced from one sample in a study of T cells in Graves' hyperthyroidism and ophthalmopathy. The source material, RNA transcripts, was used to amplify TCR beta CDR3 regions. TCR CDR3 underwent first-round RT-PCR with the HTBI primer set. TCRdb analysed the multiplex PCR reads with MiXCR anew, one entry per CDR3 protein. The repertoire consists of 550,000 to 600,000 distinct CDR3 sequences, with approximately 15% occurring once and the leading ten covering roughly 7.7%. Sequenced material: blood. Receptor source: a woman younger than 30 with Graves' ophthalmopathy.

This chain connects TRBV4-2 to TRBJ2-5; 8 bases align to TRBD2. Trimming removed 0 bases from V and 4 bases from J; junction bases left unmatched: 13. This CDR3 comprises 18 residues. Germline CDR1 and CDR2: LGHNA and YNFKEQ. The CDR3 loop reads CASSQESLAGGTGETQYF. In nucleotides, the CDR3 is TGTGCCAGCAGCCAAGAATCCCTAGCGGGTGGTACCGGAGAGACCCAGTACTTC.

This clonotype has a count of ten or more. The V and J genes are TRBV7-9 and TRBJ2-1; 7 positions match TRBD2. The germline CDR1 and CDR2 sequences are SEHNR and FQNEAQ (reference sequence). V trimming: 10 bases; J trimming: 4 bases; junction bases outside the gene matches: 13. The CDR3 runs to 15 residues. CDR3 protein: CATSGSRREYNEQFF. For the CDR3, the DNA is TGTGCCACTTCAGGGTCGCGGCGGGAGTACAATGAGCAGTTCTTC.

The chain couples TRBV20-1 to TRBJ1-2, with no clear D. The germline V gene has CDR1 DFQATT and CDR2 SNEGSKA (reference sequence). Trimming left V 4 bases short and J 8 bases short, with 11 bases between. The CDR3 loop spans 11 amino acids. This CDR3 reads CSATAPWGYTF. CDR3 DNA: TGCAGTGCTACAGCTCCGTGGGGCTACACCTTC.

This chain connects TRBV30 to TRBJ1-4, with 10 bases fitting TRBD1. CDR3 length equals 14 residues. The V gene's germline CDR1 is GTSNPN and CDR2 SVGIG (reference sequence). J was trimmed by 6 bases and V by 7 bases; bases with no gene match: 8. For the CDR3, the DNA is TGTGCCTCCCAAGCCGGGACAGGGGATGAAAAACTGTTTTTT. Amino acid sequence: CASQAGTGDEKLFF.

V usage is TRBV19 and J usage is TRBJ2-1; D uncertain. From germline, CDR1 is LNHDA and CDR2 SQIVND (reference sequence). CDR3 size: 13 residues. Trimming took off 0 bases at V and 9 bases at J, with 9 bases between the two ends. The CDR3 spells CASSIDPGTEQFF. CDR3 sequence (DNA): TGTGCCAGTAGTATAGATCCGGGTACTGAGCAGTTCTTC.